Shown below are 5 T cell receptor beta chains from a single sample sequenced in a study of CD8 T cells in Susac syndrome. With random hexamers, reverse transcription was performed on roughly 0.45 to 1 ug of RNA. TCRdb recomputed calls from the immunoSEQ multiplex PCR reads with MiXCR, one row per CDR3 protein. This table holds around 130,000 distinct CDR3 sequences, roughly 94% found once. Sample: CD4+ T cells from PBMCs. These receptors came from a human donor in good health.

This clonotype was detected only a few times. This rearrangement joins TRBV30 to TRBJ1-1; 7 nucleotides match TRBD1. CDR1 is GTSNPN and CDR2 is SVGIG in the germline V gene (reference sequence). The CDR3 consists of 13 residues. V was clipped by 1 base and J by 5 bases; unmatched bases: 4. This chain's CDR3 is CAWSGQGGTEAFF. The DNA for the CDR3 is TGTGCCTGGAGTGGCCAGGGGGGGACTGAAGCTTTCTTT.

V usage is TRBV12-3 or TRBV12-4 and J usage is TRBJ2-1; a weak D match, TRBD2 (5 bases). The CDR3 extends over 19 amino acids. The germline V and J ends were trimmed by 8 bases and 7 bases, with 33 bases remaining between them. This CDR3 is CASQGVPDFHRDGPNEQFF. As DNA, the CDR3 is TGTGCCAGCCAAGGTGTCCCGGACTTTCACCGAGATGGGCCGAATGAGCAGTTCTTC.

CDR3 nucleotides: TGTGCCAGCAGCACCGGGACTTCCACCGGGGAGCTGTTTTTT. Encoded protein: CASSTGTSTGELFF. This chain uses TRBV7-3 with TRBJ2-2; possibly TRBD2 for D (6 bases). Germline CDR1 SGHTA, CDR2 FQGTGA. Trimming took 5 bases from V and 4 from J, leaving 11 bases between them. This CDR3 is built from 14 residues.

The rearrangement uses TRBV7-9 and TRBJ2-7, with 8 bases identical to TRBD1. CDR3 length: 13 residues. Germline-derived CDR1 and CDR2 are SEHNR and FQNEAQ (reference sequence). V lost 5 bases and J lost 4; bases outside the gene matches: 4. CDR3 bases: TGTGCCAGCAGCAGAGGACAGGGATACGAGCAGTACTTC. Translating it yields CASSRGQGYEQYF.

This rearrangement joins TRBV7-2 to TRBJ2-1; 10 bases align to TRBD2. The CDR3 has 17 residues. The germline gives CDR1 SGHTA, CDR2 FQGNSA. The V and J ends lost 1 base and 7 bases, in that order; junction bases with no gene match: 10. This CDR3 reads CASSLGRLAGGGNEQFF. DNA of the CDR3: TGTGCCAGCAGCTTAGGTCGGTTAGCGGGAGGAGGAAATGAGCAGTTCTTC. Supplemented by reference TRBV7-2 and TRBJ2-1, the full variable domain reads GAGVSQSPSNKVTEKGKDVELRCDPISGHTALYWYRQSLGQGLEFLIYFQGNSAPDKSGLPSDRFSAERTGGSVSTLTIQRTQQEDSAVYLCASSLGRLAGGGNEQFFGPGTRLTVL.